Here is one T cell receptor beta chain with its context. No antigen is known for it. Vbeta (60) and Jbeta (13) primers were used in the PCR. Generated by immunoSEQ multiplex PCR, the TCRdb table keeps only in-frame clones and is missing some. The table shows 200,000 to 250,000 clones, with 60% to 85% occurring only once. This specimen comes from a study of cytomegalovirus exposure and HLA in healthy donors. Regarding the study as a whole: The Asian-associated ancestry cluster reportedly had fewer N-insertions than the roughly 700-donor mean in a later analysis. Later analysis demonstrated an association between a missense DCLRE1C variant and TCR beta V- and J-gene trimming. The study dropped some indistinguishable V segments, TRBV6-2 and TRBV6-3 among them.

Germline V gene sequence: CDR1 MGHRA, CDR2 YSYEKL. V was clipped by 0 bases and J by 7 bases, with 6 bases between them. The length of the CDR3 is 13 residues. This sequence originates from a man in his forties in good health and CMV-seronegative. Sequences were obtained from PBMCs. This chain joins TRBV4-1 and TRBJ2-2; D not certain. DNA of the CDR3: TGCGCCAGCAGCCAAGATCCTAGCGGGGAGCTGTTTTTT. Protein product: CASSQDPSGELFF.